A selection of T cell receptor beta chains follows, all from one sample in a study of T cells in Graves' hyperthyroidism and ophthalmopathy. Via MiXCR, TCRdb re-called the multiplex PCR reads, giving one row per CDR3 protein. The sample includes hundreds of thousands of distinct CDR3 sequences, about 15% seen only once; the top ten take approximately 10%. The sample comprised blood. The receptors here all came from a woman younger than 35 with Graves' hyperthyroidism. The CDR3 runs from the conserved cysteine through the conserved F or W. The D gene is left open where the match is weak. Size values are once, few and many counts, or a class for expanded clones, and some rows have none.

d_call,v_call,j_call,clone_size,cdr3_aa,cdr3_nt
NA,TRBV12-3/TRBV12-4,TRBJ1-5,few,CASSLSAGWDGNQPQHF,TGTGCCAGCAGTTTATCCGCCGGCTGGGACGGCAATCAGCCCCAGCATTTT
TRBD1,TRBV7-9,TRBJ2-5,NA,CASSLAAGGLRETQYF,TGTGCCAGCAGCTTAGCTGCAGGGGGCCTCCGAGAGACCCAGTACTTC
NA,TRBV18,TRBJ1-3,many,CASSPTRQGPGNTIYF,TGTGCCAGCTCACCAACGCGGCAGGGTCCCGGAAACACCATATATTTT
TRBD1,TRBV28,TRBJ2-7,many,CASSLLGQYEQYF,TGTGCCAGCAGTTTGTTGGGACAGTACGAGCAGTACTTC
NA,TRBV12-3/TRBV12-4,TRBJ1-1,NA,CAGSFSGVNTEAFF,TGTGCCGGCAGTTTTTCAGGGGTGAACACTGAAGCTTTCTTT
TRBD2,TRBV7-9,TRBJ2-3,few,CACTGPSGGFADTQYF,TGTGCCTGCACAGGGCCGAGCGGGGGGTTTGCAGATACGCAGTATTTT
TRBD2,TRBV7-9,TRBJ2-1,many,CASSWGLASYNEQFF,TGTGCCAGCAGCTGGGGACTAGCGAGCTACAATGAGCAGTTCTTC
NA,TRBV7-9,TRBJ1-4,many,CASSLRTANEKLFF,TGTGCCAGCAGCTTACGCACCGCTAATGAAAAACTGTTTTTT
NA,TRBV11-3,TRBJ1-2,many,CASSLFPGGGTYGYTF,TGTGCCAGCAGCTTATTTCCAGGCGGAGGAACCTATGGCTACACCTTC
TRBD1,TRBV5-1,TRBJ1-2,few,CASSLEQGLMGGYTF,TGCGCCAGCAGCTTGGAACAGGGGTTAATGGGTGGCTACACCTTC
TRBD2,TRBV5-1,TRBJ2-1,many,CASSLYASGLYNEQFF,TGCGCCAGCAGCTTGTATGCTAGCGGACTCTACAATGAGCAGTTCTTC
NA,TRBV15,TRBJ2-5,NA,CATSRDSLLGGLEETQYF,TGTGCCACCAGCAGAGACAGCCTCCTGGGGGGACTCGAAGAGACCCAGTACTTC
NA,TRBV7-2,TRBJ2-7,many,CASSLAGTVNYEQYF,TGTGCCAGCAGCTTAGCGGGGACGGTTAATTACGAGCAGTACTTC
NA,TRBV6-1,TRBJ2-7,NA,CASSAGSGQYF,TGTGCCAGCAGTGCAGGGAGCGGGCAGTACTTC
NA,TRBV12-3/TRBV12-4,TRBJ1-5,NA,CASGPRSGGSNQPQHF,TGTGCCAGCGGACCGAGAAGCGGGGGTAGCAATCAGCCCCAGCATTTT
TRBD2,TRBV20-1,TRBJ2-7,NA,CSANGLAGYEQYF,TGCAGTGCTAACGGACTAGCGGGATACGAGCAGTACTTC
TRBD1,TRBV18,TRBJ2-7,many,CASSPTGSEGAEQYF,TGTGCCAGCTCCCCCACGGGGTCCGAGGGGGCCGAGCAGTACTTC
TRBD2,TRBV6-2/TRBV6-3,TRBJ2-7,NA,CASSYSRPSGSYEQYF,TGTGCCAGCAGTTACTCGAGACCGAGCGGGAGCTACGAGCAGTACTTC
NA,TRBV29-1,TRBJ2-1,NA,CSVDLSMWKSYNEQFF,TGCAGCGTTGACCTATCCATGTGGAAATCCTACAATGAGCAGTTCTTC
NA,TRBV7-9,TRBJ2-5,NA,CASSLSFWETQYF,TGTGCCAGCAGCCTGAGCTTTTGGGAGACCCAGTACTTC
NA,TRBV30,TRBJ2-4,few,CAWSVGGEGTKNIQYF,TGTGCCTGGAGTGTAGGGGGAGAGGGAACCAAAAACATTCAGTACTTC
NA,TRBV18,TRBJ2-7,many,CASSPPGTSEQYF,TGTGCCAGCTCACCCCCGGGGACGTCCGAGCAGTACTTC
NA,TRBV15,TRBJ2-1,many,CATSLGAGGNEQFF,TGTGCCACCAGCCTTGGGGCCGGGGGAAATGAGCAGTTCTTC
NA,TRBV7-9,TRBJ2-4,many,CASSSPGTKNIQYF,TGTGCCAGCAGCTCTCCCGGGACGAAAAACATTCAGTACTTC
TRBD1,TRBV19,TRBJ2-7,few,CASSIGAPGQGLPIGEQYF,TGTGCCAGTAGTATTGGGGCACCGGGACAGGGACTTCCGATTGGCGAGCAGTACTTC
NA,TRBV30,TRBJ2-7,many,CAWSVNYEQYF,TGTGCCTGGAGTGTAAACTACGAGCAGTACTTC
NA,TRBV7-9,TRBJ2-2,few,CASSFLVYTGELFF,TGTGCCAGCAGCTTCCTAGTCTACACCGGGGAGCTGTTTTTT